The next 16 T cell receptor beta chains were all read from a single sample in a study of T cells in Graves' hyperthyroidism and ophthalmopathy (dated by TCRdb to the late 2010s). Receptor amplification or capture employed multiplex PCR. TCRdb shows the sequencer as Illumina HiSeq 2000. The TCR beta CDR3 regions were amplified from RNA transcripts. A first-round RT-PCR of the TCR CDR3 used the HTBI primer set with the Qiagen OneStep RT-PCR kit. Through fastp at Q25 and MiXCR, TCRdb rebuilt clones from the public reads, retaining in-frame beta chains. Each entry is one CDR3 protein sequence, shown with its most common DNA and genes. Here the sample has 450,000 to 650,000 distinct CDR3 sequences; roughly 20% occur a single time. The ten top clones hold 26% of the sample. The sequenced sample consisted of blood. These receptors were collected from a man aged 18 to 30 with Graves' hyperthyroidism.

This clonotype has ten or more counts. J is TRBJ1-2 and V is TRBV20-1; tentative D call: TRBD1 (5 bases). With 0 bases removed from V and 3 bases from J, the gap between germline ends came to 11 bases. There are 14 residues in the CDR3. Germline CDR1 DFQATT, CDR2 SNEGSKA (reference sequence). The CDR3 reads CSARDGVGDYGYTF. The CDR3 DNA sequence: TGCAGTGCTAGAGACGGGGTGGGGGACTATGGCTACACCTTC.

The table lists this clonotype with many counts. The rearrangement uses TRBV6-5 and TRBJ2-7; D call uncertain. The length of the CDR3 is 13 residues. Germline CDR1 reads MNHEY; CDR2 reads SVGAGI. V was trimmed by 2 bases and J by 3 bases, leaving 8 bases between them. The CDR3 sequence: CASSYGKFYEQYF. The CDR3 region has the DNA TGTGCCAGCAGTTACGGCAAATTCTACGAGCAGTACTTC.

This clonotype was seen at least ten times. The chain uses TRBV11-2 and TRBJ1-1; D is perhaps TRBD1 (5 bases). The CDR3 contains 14 residues. Trimming took off 7 bases at V and 0 bases at J, with 12 bases between the two ends. Germline V gene lookup returns CDR1 SGHAT and CDR2 FQNNGV. The CDR3 bases are TGTGCCAGCAACCCGGGACCCATGAACACTGAAGCTTTCTTT. This gives the protein CASNPGPMNTEAFF.

The chain recombines TRBV28 with TRBJ2-7, with D maybe TRBD1 (6 bases). Trimming removed 11 bases from V and 0 bases from J, with 11 bases in between. This CDR3 has 12 residues. Germline CDR1 MDHEN, CDR2 SYDVKM. The CDR3 bases are TGTGCCGCCGGACAGAACTCCTACGAGCAGTACTTC. Translated: CAAGQNSYEQYF.

This clonotype has a handful of counts. The rearrangement links TRBV6-4 to TRBJ1-3; possible D gene TRBD1, 5 bases. Trimming removed 2 bases from V and 2 bases from J, with 22 bases in between. The CDR3 has 19 amino acids. Germline V gene data show CDR1 as MRHNA and CDR2 as SNTAGT. The CDR3 DNA sequence: TGTGCCAGCAGTGACCCAATCCGGGGCGCCGATAGGACTGGAAACACCATATATTTT. Residues: CASSDPIRGADRTGNTIYF.

The J gene is TRBJ2-2, the V gene TRBV24-1; D possibly corresponds to TRBD1 (6 bases). The CDR3 loop spans 13 amino acids. CDR1 is KGHDR and CDR2 is SFDVKD in the germline V gene. The ends were cut back, 5 bases at V and 6 bases at J, with 9 bases in the middle. Here the CDR3 DNA reads TGTGCCACCAGTGTCCAGGGGCCCGGGGAGCTGTTTTTT. This translates into CATSVQGPGELFF.

The rearrangement uses TRBV30 and TRBJ1-6; no clear D gene. From germline, CDR1 is GTSNPN and CDR2 SVGIG (reference sequence). The V end lost 2 bases, the J end lost 7 bases, and 6 bases lay between the germline ends. This CDR3 is built from 12 residues. CDR3: CAWSPVNSPLHF. The CDR3 DNA follows: TGTGCCTGGAGTCCGGTAAATTCACCCCTCCACTTT.

In its sample, this clonotype was seen many times. This chain uses TRBV27 with TRBJ1-5, with 9 bases fitting TRBD1. The V gene's germline CDR1 is MNHEY and CDR2 SMNVEV (reference sequence). This CDR3 spans 16 amino acids. J was trimmed by 3 bases and V by 5 bases; bases with no gene match: 8. CDR3 nucleotide sequence: TGTGCCAGCAGTGCGGCCGGGACAGGGTCCAATCAGCCCCAGCATTTT. Translated: CASSAAGTGSNQPQHF.

The chain links TRBV20-1 to TRBJ1-2; no firm D call. CDR1 and CDR2 (germline): DFQATT, SNEGSKA (reference sequence). The CDR3 extends over 15 amino acids. Trimming shortened V by 1 base and J by 7 bases, and 19 bases separated the two germline ends. DNA of the CDR3: TGCAGTGCTAGAGTGGGTACTCTCGGCCAATCTGGCTACACCTTC. This sequence encodes CSARVGTLGQSGYTF.

The rearrangement links TRBV3-1 to TRBJ2-5; weak D call: TRBD1 (6 bases). Germline CDR1 is LGHDT and CDR2 is YNNKEL (reference sequence). The length of the CDR3 is 15 residues. V lost 1 base, J lost 0 bases, and 9 bases lay in between. The CDR3 nucleotides read TGTGCCAGCAGCCAAGGGACAGAAGACCAAGAGACCCAGTACTTC. This encodes CASSQGTEDQETQYF.

This clonotype came up a few times. The chain employs TRBV7-2 and TRBJ2-7; D remains unclear. The CDR3 consists of 12 residues. Germline-derived CDR1 and CDR2 are SGHTA and FQGNSA. Trimming cost V 5 bases and J 5 bases, with 10 bases left between them. The CDR3 DNA reads as TGTGCCAGCAGCAAAGTATACGACGAGCAGTACTTC. Translated, it gives CASSKVYDEQYF.

The rearrangement joins TRBV28 to TRBJ1-1; D remains ambiguous. The CDR3 has 16 amino acids. V was trimmed by 5 bases and J by 5 bases, leaving 21 bases between them. Per the germline V gene, CDR1 is MDHEN and CDR2 is SYDVKM. The CDR3 region is CASSPNKRGVVTEAFF. The CDR3 DNA sequence: TGTGCCAGCAGTCCCAATAAGCGGGGTGTGGTAACTGAAGCTTTCTTT.

This clonotype appeared a single time. The chain links TRBV27 to TRBJ1-1; possibly TRBD1 for D (6 bases). The V gene's germline CDR1 is MNHEY and CDR2 SMNVEV (reference sequence). The ends were cut back, 5 bases at V and 8 bases at J, with 9 bases in the middle. This CDR3 is built from 11 residues. CDR3 sequence reads: CASSIRGEAFF. The CDR3 DNA reads TGTGCCAGCAGTATCAGGGGAGAAGCTTTCTTT.

This clonotype was detected only a few times. The CDR3 spells CAWSVGGSASPLHF. The CDR3 DNA follows: TGTGCCTGGAGTGTAGGCGGGAGTGCTTCACCCCTCCACTTT. This chain uses TRBV30 with TRBJ1-6; no definite D call. Deletions cut 0 bases from V and 9 bases from J, with 12 bases between. Germline lookup yields CDR1 GTSNPN and CDR2 SVGIG (reference sequence). The CDR3 runs to 14 residues.

This clonotype was observed many times. This sequence joins TRBV29-1 and TRBJ1-1; 7 bases line up with TRBD1. The germline V gene encodes CDR1 SQVTM and CDR2 ANQGSEA. CDR3 length: 15 residues. Losses at the gene ends were 3 bases for V and 0 bases for J; bases not matched to a gene: 7. CDR3 residues: CSVDDSGGMNTEAFF. The CDR3 DNA reads as TGCAGCGTTGACGATTCAGGGGGAATGAACACTGAAGCTTTCTTT.

This clonotype came up many times. The CDR3 protein is CASSLFETGAYEQYF. DNA for the CDR3: TGTGCCAGCAGCTTGTTCGAGACAGGGGCCTACGAGCAGTACTTC. V gene TRBV5-8 combines with J gene TRBJ2-7; 8 nucleotides agree with TRBD1. Trimming at V came to 1 base and at J to 2 bases, leaving 5 bases not matched to a gene. Germline-derived CDR1 and CDR2 are SGHTS and YDEGEE. The CDR3 is 15 amino acids.